These T cell receptor beta chains were read from a single sample in a study of molecular identifiers for immune sequencing clone quantification. Using its own MiXCR run on the PCR reads, TCRdb lists one record per CDR3 protein. Counted here are 460,000 or so distinct CDR3 sequences, about 25% occurring once; the ten biggest clones make up under 0.8%. The sample was naive CD8+ T cells from blood, with Jurkat cell RNA spiked in. The receptors stem from a human donor in good health. Some libraries in this study had Jurkat cell RNA spiked in. The CDR3 runs from the conserved cysteine through the conserved F or W. Fields, in order: J gene, clone size, V gene, D gene, CDR3 DNA, CDR3 protein. A D gene is named only where the DNA matches it firmly. The size field is filled for only some rows; it gives once, few, many or a size class.

j_call: TRBJ2-7; clone_size: NA; v_call: TRBV13; d_call: TRBD1; cdr3_nt: TGTGCCAGCAGTTCCTACAGGGGCTACAAGCAGTACTTC; cdr3_aa: CASSSYRGYKQYF
j_call: TRBJ2-5; clone_size: many; v_call: TRBV12-3/TRBV12-4; d_call: NA; cdr3_nt: TGTGCCAGCAGTTCCCGGGCGTTTCAAGAGACCCAGTACTTC; cdr3_aa: CASSSRAFQETQYF
j_call: TRBJ2-1; clone_size: few; v_call: TRBV13; d_call: NA; cdr3_nt: TGTGCCAGCAGCCTAGGGGGTCGGGGAAATGAGCAGTTCTTC; cdr3_aa: CASSLGGRGNEQFF
j_call: TRBJ1-5; clone_size: many; v_call: TRBV6-2/TRBV6-3; d_call: NA; cdr3_nt: TGTGCCAGCAGTATGGGACTTCCTAGCAATCAGCCCCAGCATTTT; cdr3_aa: CASSMGLPSNQPQHF
j_call: TRBJ2-2; clone_size: few; v_call: TRBV20-1; d_call: NA; cdr3_nt: TGCAGTGCTAACCCACAGGGCGCGAACACCGGGGAGCTGTTTTTT; cdr3_aa: CSANPQGANTGELFF
j_call: TRBJ2-5; clone_size: NA; v_call: TRBV7-6; d_call: NA; cdr3_nt: TGTGCCAGCAGCTCGTTGTTGGGTCCCCAAGAGACCCAGTACTTC; cdr3_aa: CASSSLLGPQETQYF
j_call: TRBJ2-1; clone_size: NA; v_call: TRBV3-1; d_call: TRBD2; cdr3_nt: TGTGGCAGCAGCCAAGTTCCAGGACTAGGGCCCGAGCAGTTCTTC; cdr3_aa: CGSSQVPGLGPEQFF
j_call: TRBJ1-5; clone_size: many; v_call: TRBV19; d_call: NA; cdr3_nt: TGTGCCAGCACCGCGAGGGAGGAGACCCAGCATTTT; cdr3_aa: CASTAREETQHF
j_call: TRBJ2-7; clone_size: many; v_call: TRBV4-2; d_call: NA; cdr3_nt: TGTGCCAGCAGCCACGGGGTGGCCTACGAGCAGTACTTC; cdr3_aa: CASSHGVAYEQYF
j_call: TRBJ2-1; clone_size: few; v_call: TRBV3-1; d_call: NA; cdr3_nt: TGTGCCAGCAGCCAATCTCTAAAACTGGGAGAGCAGTTCTTC; cdr3_aa: CASSQSLKLGEQFF
j_call: TRBJ2-4; clone_size: NA; v_call: TRBV7-9; d_call: NA; cdr3_nt: TGTGCCAGCAGCTTAGTTGTGGGTGCTGGAAACATTCAGTACTTC; cdr3_aa: CASSLVVGAGNIQYF
j_call: TRBJ2-3; clone_size: many; v_call: TRBV7-9; d_call: TRBD1; cdr3_nt: TGTGCCAGCAGCTTACTGACAGGGGTCACAGATACGCAGTATTTT; cdr3_aa: CASSLLTGVTDTQYF
j_call: TRBJ1-5; clone_size: NA; v_call: TRBV28; d_call: NA; cdr3_nt: TGTGCCAGCAGTTTTGATACGGGTTATAGCAATCAGCCCCAGCATTTT; cdr3_aa: CASSFDTGYSNQPQHF
j_call: TRBJ2-7; clone_size: NA; v_call: TRBV5-6; d_call: NA; cdr3_nt: TGTGCCAGCAGCTTGTGGTTAGCGGTGTACGAGCAGTACTTC; cdr3_aa: CASSLWLAVYEQYF
j_call: TRBJ1-5; clone_size: few; v_call: TRBV20-1; d_call: NA; cdr3_nt: TGCAGTGCTAGAGACACCGATAGCCCCTATAGCAATCAGCCCCAGCATTTT; cdr3_aa: CSARDTDSPYSNQPQHF
j_call: TRBJ2-1; clone_size: many; v_call: TRBV6-1; d_call: NA; cdr3_nt: TGTGCCAGCACCGAAGACAGGAGCTCCTACAATGAGCAGTTCTTC; cdr3_aa: CASTEDRSSYNEQFF
j_call: TRBJ2-5; clone_size: few; v_call: TRBV9; d_call: NA; cdr3_nt: TGTGCCAGCGGCAGGGACAATTGGGGCCAAGAGACCCAGTACTTC; cdr3_aa: CASGRDNWGQETQYF
j_call: TRBJ1-1; clone_size: NA; v_call: TRBV27; d_call: NA; cdr3_nt: TGTGCCAGCAGTAACATGATGGGGTTAGACACTGAAGCTTTCTTT; cdr3_aa: CASSNMMGLDTEAFF
j_call: TRBJ1-1; clone_size: NA; v_call: TRBV27; d_call: NA; cdr3_nt: TGTGCCAGCAGTTTCGCCACCTCAGCTGAAGCTTTCTTT; cdr3_aa: CASSFATSAEAFF
j_call: TRBJ2-3; clone_size: few; v_call: TRBV23-1; d_call: TRBD1; cdr3_nt: TGCGCCAGCAGTCAAGGGGACAGGGAGACGCAGTATTTT; cdr3_aa: CASSQGDRETQYF
j_call: TRBJ2-5; clone_size: NA; v_call: TRBV4-1; d_call: NA; cdr3_nt: TGCGCCAGCAGCCAAGGCGCAGGTCAAGAGACCCAGTACTTC; cdr3_aa: CASSQGAGQETQYF
j_call: TRBJ2-1; clone_size: few; v_call: TRBV11-2; d_call: NA; cdr3_nt: TGTGCCAGCAGCTTACTAGCCCCTGAGCAGTTCTTC; cdr3_aa: CASSLLAPEQFF
j_call: TRBJ2-1; clone_size: few; v_call: TRBV24-1; d_call: NA; cdr3_nt: TGTGCCACCAGTCTCCAGGGTTATGAGCAGTTCTTC; cdr3_aa: CATSLQGYEQFF
j_call: TRBJ1-1; clone_size: NA; v_call: TRBV5-1; d_call: NA; cdr3_nt: TGCGCCAGCAGCTTGGCGGCAGAGGACACTGAAGCTTTCTTT; cdr3_aa: CASSLAAEDTEAFF
j_call: TRBJ2-1; clone_size: NA; v_call: TRBV4-3; d_call: TRBD2; cdr3_nt: TGCGCCAGCAGCCAAGACTCGCCTAGCGGGAATATCTACAATGAGCAGTTCTTC; cdr3_aa: CASSQDSPSGNIYNEQFF
j_call: TRBJ2-1; clone_size: many; v_call: TRBV6-6; d_call: NA; cdr3_nt: TGTGCCAGCAGTTATGTTGACAATGAGCAGTTCTTC; cdr3_aa: CASSYVDNEQFF
j_call: TRBJ1-1; clone_size: once; v_call: TRBV27; d_call: NA; cdr3_nt: TGTGCCAGCAGTTTAAGGGAGGCAGCGAGTTCCACTGAAGCTTTCTTT; cdr3_aa: CASSLREAASSTEAFF
j_call: TRBJ2-7; clone_size: many; v_call: TRBV12-3/TRBV12-4; d_call: NA; cdr3_nt: TGTGCCAGCAGTTTACAGGGCGACTACGAGCAGTACTTC; cdr3_aa: CASSLQGDYEQYF
j_call: TRBJ1-1; clone_size: NA; v_call: TRBV6-2/TRBV6-3; d_call: NA; cdr3_nt: TGTGCCAGCAGTTACCCAGAGGACCCAGTTTACACTGAAGCTTTCTTT; cdr3_aa: CASSYPEDPVYTEAFF